A selection of T cell receptor beta chains follows, all from one sample in a study of PD-1 blockade in classical Hodgkin lymphoma. Sequenced by immunoSEQ multiplex PCR; TCRdb stores in-frame clones only, minus some. The table shows roughly 64,000 clones, with around nine tenths occurring only once. Sequenced here: peripheral blood mononuclear cells (PBMCs), sampled before the fourth cycle of nivolumab. These receptors were collected from a human donor with classical Hodgkin lymphoma. Both conserved end residues are part of each CDR3.

CDR3 length,V gene,J gene,CDR3 protein
14,TRBV18,TRBJ1-4,CASSPNRPNEKLFF
16,TRBV10-3,TRBJ2-7,CAISEDRAFSEYEQYF
15,TRBV6-6,TRBJ2-1,CASSYSGGVGNEQFF
15,TRBV4-1,TRBJ2-3,CASSPPQGYTDTQYF
16,TRBV5-1,TRBJ2-7,CASSLSPGGGGYEQYF
13,TRBV27,TRBJ2-1,CASCETGGNEQFF
18,TRBV19,TRBJ2-1,CASTRTRLAGAAYNEQFF
17,TRBV28,TRBJ2-2,CASRLPSGTANTGELFF
13,TRBV5-1,TRBJ2-5,CASYNGGVETQYF
16,TRBV19,TRBJ1-2,CASSPGQGAYKYGYTF
14,TRBV7-7,TRBJ2-2,CASSLDRNTGELFF
13,TRBV5-6,TRBJ1-1,CASSLTGSTEAFF
11,TRBV25-1,TRBJ2-4,CATGTKMVQYF
14,TRBV2,TRBJ1-1,CASSAEGWATEAFF
14,TRBV30,TRBJ2-3,CAWRFAGSTDTQYF
19,TRBV28,TRBJ1-5,CASRRTGQRSRSSNQPQHF
14,TRBV10-3,TRBJ2-3,CAISSYSGADTQYF
16,TRBV9,TRBJ2-2,CASSVGIGSNTGELFF
13,TRBV11-3,TRBJ2-7,CASSRQGSYEQYF
16,TRBV5-3,TRBJ2-7,CARSPKTSGRSHEQYF
14,TRBV19,TRBJ1-2,CASSIKGANYGYTF
15,TRBV2,TRBJ2-1,CASSKTSANYNEQFF
15,TRBV5-1,TRBJ2-1,CASSRTSGPYNEQFF
14,TRBV13,TRBJ2-7,CASSFGSDVSEQYF
16,TRBV4-1,TRBJ2-1,CASSQEWREVGNEQFF
10,TRBV6-5,TRBJ2-5,CASRGETQYF
13,TRBV18,TRBJ2-1,CASSQSIGNEQFF
14,TRBV28,TRBJ2-5,CASSSRETQETQYF
13,TRBV7-8,TRBJ1-1,CASSFPVNTEAFF
16,TRBV6-7,TRBJ2-5,CASSYLERGGQETQYF
14,TRBV11-2,TRBJ2-7,CASSLGAPSYEQYF
16,TRBV9,TRBJ1-4,CASSSSPRATNEKLFF
13,TRBV6-1,TRBJ1-5,CASSPTGGQPQHF
13,TRBV5-4,TRBJ1-2,CASNSDGTYGYTF
13,TRBV2,TRBJ1-4,CASSEQTNEKLFF
16,TRBV10-3,TRBJ1-3,CAIRRTGGGTGNTIYF
16,TRBV10-3,TRBJ2-2,CAISVSSGGNTGELFF
16,TRBV4-2,TRBJ2-1,CASSQEASGGGGEQFF
11,TRBV28,TRBJ2-7,CASSVGYEQYF
13,TRBV10-3,TRBJ2-7,CAITDGVGHEQYF
13,TRBV5-6,TRBJ1-2,CASRPGQGYGYTF
15,TRBV5-6,TRBJ2-1,CASSLEAGASNEQFF
15,TRBV18,TRBJ2-7,CASSPVSGPLYEQYF
14,TRBV5-1,TRBJ1-3,CASHNGEQANTIYF
13,TRBV13,TRBJ2-7,CASTAPMRYEQYF
15,TRBV6-1,TRBJ1-1,CASMGQGRRRTEAFF
14,TRBV6-6,TRBJ2-7,CASSFTEPTYEQYF
13,TRBV29-1,TRBJ1-2,CSVPQGGYYGYTF
12,TRBV7-9,TRBJ2-1,CASSSGFNEQFF
16,TRBV7-2,TRBJ1-3,CASSLGSGGTGNTIYF
13,TRBV28,TRBJ1-5,CASTIQGNQPQHF
14,TRBV5-4,TRBJ2-1,CASSIETGTDEQFF
10,TRBV30,TRBJ1-1,CAWRAPGERF
12,TRBV2,TRBJ2-7,CASQGRPYEQYF
16,TRBV6-5,TRBJ2-1,CASSYQAGGPLWEQFF